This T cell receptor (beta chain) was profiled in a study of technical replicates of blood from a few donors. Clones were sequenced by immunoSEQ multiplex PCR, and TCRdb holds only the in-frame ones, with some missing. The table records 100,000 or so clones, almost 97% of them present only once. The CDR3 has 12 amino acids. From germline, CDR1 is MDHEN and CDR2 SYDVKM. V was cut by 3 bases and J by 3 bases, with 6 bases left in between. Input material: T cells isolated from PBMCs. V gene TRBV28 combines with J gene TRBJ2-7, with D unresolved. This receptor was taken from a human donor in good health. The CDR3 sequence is CASSFQYYEQYF. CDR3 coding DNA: TGTGCCAGCAGTTTCCAGTACTACGAGCAGTACTTC.